The source of this T cell receptor beta chain is a study of regulatory T cells in long-lasting Graves disease. This clonotype was detected ten times or more. Antigen specificity is unknown. Combining iRepertoire HTBI primers with Arm-PCR of CDR3 regions, the authors built TCR beta libraries. TCRdb reprocessed the multiplex PCR reads via MiXCR and lists one record per CDR3 protein. The sample has some 430,000 distinct CDR3 sequences; roughly 21% are singletons. Time point: persistent/refractory GD, antithyroid drugs over 5 years with positive TRAb. RNA from PBMCs was the source of the TCR library. Study-wide results and limits: Comparison showed that persistent patients shared more public clonotypes (roughly 2,500) than new patients (966).

Material: peripheral blood mononuclear cells (PBMCs), obtained when the disease was refractory, from a patient treated with antithyroid drugs. This TCR was recovered from a female donor with Graves disease.

The CDR3 nucleotides read TGTGCCAGCAGTCAAGGAGGGCTAACTAAGTACTTC. Amino acids: CASSQGGLTKYF. The V call is TRBV7-2, the J call TRBJ2-5, with D maybe TRBD2 (6 bases). The CDR3 is 12 amino acids. CDR1 is SGHTA, CDR2 FQGNSA, per germline. V lost 6 bases, J lost 12 bases, and 17 bases lay in between.